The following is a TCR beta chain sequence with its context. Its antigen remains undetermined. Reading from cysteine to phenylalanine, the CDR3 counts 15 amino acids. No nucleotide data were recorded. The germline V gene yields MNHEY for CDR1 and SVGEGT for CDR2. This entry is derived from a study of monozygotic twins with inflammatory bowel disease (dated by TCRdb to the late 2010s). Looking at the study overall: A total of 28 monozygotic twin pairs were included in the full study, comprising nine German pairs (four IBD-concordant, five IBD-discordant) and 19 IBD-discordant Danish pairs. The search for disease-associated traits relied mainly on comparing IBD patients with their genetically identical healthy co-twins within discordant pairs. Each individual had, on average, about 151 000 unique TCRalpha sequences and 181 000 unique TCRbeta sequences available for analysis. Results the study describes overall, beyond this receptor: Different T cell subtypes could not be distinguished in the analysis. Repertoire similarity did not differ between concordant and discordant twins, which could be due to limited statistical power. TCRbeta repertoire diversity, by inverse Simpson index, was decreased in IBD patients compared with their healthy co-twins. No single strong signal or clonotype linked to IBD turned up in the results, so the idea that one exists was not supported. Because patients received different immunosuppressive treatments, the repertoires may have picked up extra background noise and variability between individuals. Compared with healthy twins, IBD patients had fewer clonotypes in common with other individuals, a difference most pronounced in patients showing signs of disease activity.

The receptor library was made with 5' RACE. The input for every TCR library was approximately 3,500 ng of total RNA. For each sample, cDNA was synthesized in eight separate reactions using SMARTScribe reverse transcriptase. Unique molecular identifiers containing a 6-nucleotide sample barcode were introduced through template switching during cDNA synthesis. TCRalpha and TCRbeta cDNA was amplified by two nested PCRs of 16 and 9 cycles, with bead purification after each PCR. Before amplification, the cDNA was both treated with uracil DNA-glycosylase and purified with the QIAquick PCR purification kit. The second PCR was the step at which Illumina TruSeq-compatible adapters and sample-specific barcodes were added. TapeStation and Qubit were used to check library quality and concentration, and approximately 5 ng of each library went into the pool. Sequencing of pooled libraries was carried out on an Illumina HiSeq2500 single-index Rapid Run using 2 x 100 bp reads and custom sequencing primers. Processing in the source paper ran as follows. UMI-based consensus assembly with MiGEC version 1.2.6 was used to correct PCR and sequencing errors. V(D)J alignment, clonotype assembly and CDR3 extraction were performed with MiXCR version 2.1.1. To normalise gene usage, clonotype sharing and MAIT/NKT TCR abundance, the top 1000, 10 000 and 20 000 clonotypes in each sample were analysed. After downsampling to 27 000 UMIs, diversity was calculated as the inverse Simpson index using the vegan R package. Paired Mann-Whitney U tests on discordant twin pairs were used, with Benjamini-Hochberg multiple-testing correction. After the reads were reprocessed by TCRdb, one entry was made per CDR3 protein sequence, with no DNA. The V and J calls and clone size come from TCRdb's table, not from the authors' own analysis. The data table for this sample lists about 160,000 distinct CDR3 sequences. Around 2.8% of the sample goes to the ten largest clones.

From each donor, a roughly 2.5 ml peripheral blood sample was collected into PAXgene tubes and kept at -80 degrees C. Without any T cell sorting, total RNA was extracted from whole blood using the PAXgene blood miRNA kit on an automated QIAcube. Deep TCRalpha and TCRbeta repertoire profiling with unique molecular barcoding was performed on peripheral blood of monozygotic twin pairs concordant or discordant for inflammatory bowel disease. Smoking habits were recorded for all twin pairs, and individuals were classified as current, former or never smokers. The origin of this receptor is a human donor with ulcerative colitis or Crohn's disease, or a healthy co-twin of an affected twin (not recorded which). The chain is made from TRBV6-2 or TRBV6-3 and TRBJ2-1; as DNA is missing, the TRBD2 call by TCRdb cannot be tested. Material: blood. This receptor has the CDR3 CASSYLSGSYNEQFF.